Shown below are 32 T cell receptor beta chains from a single sample sequenced in a study of tumor-infiltrating lymphocytes in primary liver carcinoma. The source material, 20-30 mg of unsorted bulk tissue, was used to co-extract RNA and DNA. Production of TCR beta cDNA used around 500 ng total RNA together with a constant-region primer. Investigators got TCR beta libraries out of three nested multiplex PCR rounds, done with slightly modified ARM-PCR. Forward primers for TRBV1-TRBV30 and a C-beta reverse primer served the first two PCR rounds, at about 9 cycles each. TCRdb re-derived calls from the multiplex PCR reads in MiXCR, one entry per CDR3 protein. The profile shows 110,000 or so distinct CDR3 sequences, approximately 82% of them singletons. Sequencing used liver tumor tissue from sampling region 3. Noted subset: tumor region T3, left-lateral pole. The source is a man in his forties with primary liver carcinoma and hepatitis B virus infection.

A word on this clonotype: A junction boundary mismatches the germline segment, possibly from a read error. V gene TRBV11-1 combines with J gene TRBJ2-3; D remains ambiguous. There are 19 residues in the CDR3. Germline V gene data show CDR1 as SGHAT and CDR2 as FQDESV (reference sequence). This CDR3 is CTSSSGENSVGARTDTQYF. As DNA, the CDR3 is TGTACCAGCAGCTCTGGGGAAAACTCTGTTGGAGCCCGCACGGATACGCAGTATTTT.

The V gene is TRBV7-2, the J gene TRBJ2-1, with 10 bases identical to TRBD2. There are 19 residues in the CDR3. The V gene's germline CDR1 is SGHTA and CDR2 FQGNSA. The trim removed 4 bases at V and 7 bases at J, leaving 19 bases unmatched. This CDR3 is CASSSRPGLARGARNEQFF. CDR3 DNA sequence: TGTGCCAGCAGCTCCCGTCCGGGACTAGCGAGAGGGGCGAGGAATGAGCAGTTCTTC.

The DNA of the CDR3 is TGTGGCAGTAGTTTTCAGTCACCAAATCAGCCCCAGCATTTT. It encodes CGSSFQSPNQPQHF. The V call is TRBV6-2 or TRBV6-3, the J call TRBJ1-5; D gene unclear. The CDR3 contains 14 residues. Germline V CDR1 and CDR2: MNHEY, SVGEGT.

Of note for this clonotype: The final CDR3 position lacks the conserved phenylalanine or tryptophan, pointing to a likely read error. This chain connects TRBV4-2 to TRBJ2-7; the D is unclear. This CDR3 is 15 amino acids long. Germline values: CDR1 LGHNA, CDR2 YNFKEQ. CDR3 loop: CASSQGTGSQYEQYI. DNA for the CDR3: TGTGCCAGTAGCCAAGGCACCGGGTCTCAGTACGAGCAGTACATC.

This clonotype was recorded at least ten times. This sequence joins TRBV28 and TRBJ1-2; D not certain. The germline gives CDR1 MDHEN, CDR2 SYDVKM. The V end was cut by 2 bases, the J end by 5 bases, with 9 bases between. The CDR3 extends over 13 amino acids. The chain's CDR3 is CASSLVQDYGYTF. The CDR3 DNA reads TGTGCCAGCAGTTTAGTTCAGGATTATGGCTACACCTTC.

Worth noting for this clonotype: One end of the junction is discordant with germline, which a read error may explain. The rearrangement uses TRBV4-2 and TRBJ1-2; 7 bases line up with TRBD1. Germline V gene lookup returns CDR1 LGHNA and CDR2 YNFKEQ. The CDR3 is made up of 14 amino acids. In DNA form, the CDR3 reads TGTGTCAGCAGCCAAGGCCCAGGGGGTGATGGCGACACCTTC. It yields the protein CVSSQGPGGDGDTF.

Of note for this clonotype: Likely a read error: the CDR3 ends without its conserved phenylalanine or tryptophan. The chain couples TRBV4-1 to TRBJ1-2; D is possibly TRBD1 (6 bases). CDR1 is MGHRA, CDR2 YSYEKL, per germline. The CDR3 has 12 amino acids. DNA of the CDR3: TGCGCCAGCATCCAATCAGGGGATGGCTACACCTAC. Protein: CASIQSGDGYTY.

The chain has TRBV11-2 and TRBJ2-6; the match to TRBD1 covers 8 bases. Germline CDR1 and CDR2: SGHAT and FQNNGV. The length of the CDR3 is 21 residues. V was clipped by 5 bases and J by 16 bases; unmatched bases: 34. CDR3 nucleotide sequence: TGTGCCAGCAGCATGGGGGGAGACAGGGGCATTTCCCTCTCTGGGGCAAACGCTCTGACTTTC. As protein: CASSMGGDRGISLSGANALTF.

The chain carries TRBV10-2 and TRBJ2-3; tentative D call: TRBD2 (5 bases). Germline-derived CDR1 and CDR2 are WSHSY and SAAADI. The CDR3 sequence is 15 residues long. V was clipped by 0 bases and J by 6 bases, with 13 bases between them. CDR3 bases: TGCGCCAGCAGTGAGTCAAAAGCGGCTGTGGATACGCAGTATTTT. Translating gives CASSESKAAVDTQYF.

Notes on this clonotype: One junction end disagrees with the germline gene, perhaps due to a read error. V usage is TRBV4-2 and J usage is TRBJ2-2, with D possibly being TRBD2 (5 bases). Germline V gene data show CDR1 as LGHNA and CDR2 as YNFKEQ. The CDR3 runs to 15 residues. This CDR3 is CASSQTRSTTGEPFF. DNA of the CDR3: TGTGCCAGCAGCCAAACCCGGAGCACAACCGGGGAGCCGTTTTTT.

Many counts were recorded for this clonotype. The genes are TRBV14 and TRBJ1-5; D gene ambiguous. Germline assignment: CDR1 SGHDN and CDR2 FVKESK. V lost 1 base to trimming and J lost 5 bases, with 6 bases between them. This CDR3 has 13 residues. In nucleotides, the CDR3 is TGTGCCAGCAGCCAAGGACGGGATCAGCCCCAGCATTTT. Its translation is CASSQGRDQPQHF.

Remarks on this clonotype: A read error may be the cause here, since a much bigger clone is one base away. The chain links TRBV2 to TRBJ2-2; TRBD2 matches 7 bases. This CDR3 has 14 amino acids. Per the germline V gene, CDR1 is SNHLY and CDR2 is FYNNEI. CDR3 protein: CASSDGGNTGDLFF. DNA for the CDR3: TGTGCCAGCAGTGACGGGGGGAACACCGGGGATCTGTTTTTT.

Details on this clonotype: One junction end does not reproduce the germline sequence, and a read error may be involved. The chain employs TRBV29-1 and TRBJ2-5; possibly TRBD2 for D (5 bases). CDR3 length equals 13 residues. Looked up from germline, CDR1 is SQVTM and CDR2 is ANQGSEA. The CDR3 DNA follows: TGCAGCTCATCAGTGGAGGACCAAGAGACTCAGTACTTC. This sequence encodes CSSSVEDQETQYF.

V usage is TRBV11-2 and J usage is TRBJ2-6; TRBD1 agrees at 8 bases. CDR3 length equals 21 residues. CDR1 is SGHAT and CDR2 is FQNNGV in the germline V gene. The chain's CDR3 is CVNSLGGDRGISLFGANVLTF. The CDR3 DNA reads as TGTGTCAACAGCTTGGGGGGAGACAGGGGCATTTCCCTCTTTGGGGCCAACGTCCTGACTTTC.

This clonotype was seen once. The conserved final phenylalanine or tryptophan is absent from the CDR3, which likely points to a read error. The chain couples TRBV12-3 or TRBV12-4 to TRBJ1-1, with D unresolved. Trimming pared 5 bases from V and 1 base from J, leaving 11 bases between. The CDR3 has 14 residues. The CDR3 DNA reads TGTGCCAGCAGTCCACGGGCTGCGAACACTGAAGCTTTCCTT. It encodes CASSPRAANTEAFL.

In this sample, this clonotype turned up many times. This chain connects TRBV12-3 or TRBV12-4 to TRBJ1-4; D unclear. The CDR3 spans 16 residues. V lost 7 bases to trimming and J lost 6 bases, with 21 bases between them. Written as DNA, the CDR3 is TGTGCCAGCAATCACCAATGGCGGACCCCTGATGAAAAACTGTTTTTT. Encoded protein: CASNHQWRTPDEKLFF.

In the case of this clonotype: Its ends do not fully match the called genes, so a read error is possible. This chain joins TRBV5-5 and TRBJ2-3; D is perhaps TRBD2 (5 bases). CDR3 size: 14 residues. From germline, CDR1 is SGHKS and CDR2 YYEKEE (reference sequence). The CDR3 reads CASNLETGTDTQCF. CDR3 in DNA: TGTGCCAGTAACTTGGAGACGGGAACAGATACGCAGTGTTTT.

This chain uses TRBV10-3 with TRBJ2-2; 7 bases are shared with TRBD2. Germline values: CDR1 ENHRY, CDR2 SYGVKD. This CDR3 region has 15 residues. With V trimmed by 6 bases and J by 4 bases, 8 bases remained unmatched. The CDR3 here is CAISASSGRTGELFF. The CDR3 bases are TGTGCCATCAGCGCTTCTAGCGGCCGCACCGGGGAGCTGTTTTTT.

Worth noting for this clonotype: The junction departs from germline at one end; a sequencing error may be responsible. The chain joins TRBV6-2 or TRBV6-3 to TRBJ2-1, with TRBD2 identical over 11 bases. This CDR3 comprises 13 residues. The V gene's germline CDR1 is MNHEY and CDR2 SVGEGT. This CDR3 is CASKASGRNEQSF. The CDR3 DNA reads TGTGCCAGCAAAGCTAGCGGGAGGAATGAGCAGTCATTC.

On this clonotype: At one end, the junction sequence differs from germline, possibly due to a read error. V and J are TRBV11-2 and TRBJ2-7; D is possibly TRBD1 (6 bases). The CDR3 has 12 amino acids. Germline lookup yields CDR1 SGHAT and CDR2 FQNNGV. The CDR3 here is CVSSPRGYERYF. Written as DNA, the CDR3 is TGTGTCAGCAGTCCCAGGGGCTACGAGCGGTACTTC.

Points on this clonotype: One end of the junction does not line up with germline, which may come from a read error. This chain links TRBV5-4 with TRBJ1-2, with D possibly TRBD1 on 5 matching bases. CDR3 length: 14 residues. Per germline, CDR1 SGHNT and CDR2 YYREEE (reference sequence). The CDR3 DNA sequence: TGTGACAGCATCTCGGACATTTCCTCTAGTGATTACACCTTC. It specifies CDSISDISSSDYTF.

V usage is TRBV6-2 or TRBV6-3 and J usage is TRBJ1-1; 11 nucleotides line up with TRBD1. There are 14 residues in the CDR3. The germline V gene encodes CDR1 MNHEY and CDR2 SVGEGT. CDR3 bases: TGTGCTTTCAGTTGGACAGGGGGCAACACTGAAGCTTTCTTT. Encoded protein: CAFSWTGGNTEAFF.

This clonotype was picked up one time. At one end the junction does not follow the germline gene, possibly because of a read error. The chain joins TRBV10-2 to TRBJ1-1; D perhaps matches TRBD1 (6 bases). The CDR3 spans 14 residues. The germline CDR1 and CDR2 sequences are WSHSY and SAAADI. CDR3 DNA sequence: TGTGACAGCAGGGGACAACATTTGGACACTGAAGCTTTCTTT. It is translated as CDSRGQHLDTEAFF.

The chain has TRBV11-2 and TRBJ1-1; D not certain. This CDR3 contains 13 residues. CDR1 SGHAT and CDR2 FQNNGV come from the germline V gene. V was shortened by 0 bases and J by 8 bases, with 10 bases between the two germline ends. In DNA form, the CDR3 reads TGTGCCAGCAGCTTAGAGAGGTCTTCCGAAGCTTTCTTT. Translating it yields CASSLERSSEAFF.

Comments on this clonotype: The junction departs from germline at one end; a sequencing error may be responsible. This rearrangement joins TRBV11-1 to TRBJ2-6; D remains unclear. Germline assignment: CDR1 SGHAT and CDR2 FQDESV (reference sequence). CDR3 length: 15 residues. This CDR3 reads CVSSLGRAGSDVLTF. The CDR3 DNA reads as TGTGTCAGCAGCTTGGGCCGAGCTGGGTCCGACGTCCTGACTTTC.

A word on this clonotype: The junction departs from the called germline gene at one end, perhaps through a read error. The chain is built from TRBV6-5 and TRBJ2-3; D is possibly TRBD2 (6 bases). Germline lookup yields CDR1 MNHEY and CDR2 SVGAGI. The CDR3 runs to 16 residues. The CDR3 DNA follows: TGTGCCAGCGCCTACAACGGCGGGATGGGCACAGATGCGCAGTATTTT. Translated, it gives CASAYNGGMGTDAQYF.

Points on this clonotype: Relative to the germline gene, one junction end is altered; a read error may explain this. V usage is TRBV12-3 or TRBV12-4 and J usage is TRBJ1-5; tentatively, D is TRBD1 (5 bases). This CDR3 is 15 amino acids long. For the CDR3, the DNA is TGTACCAGCAGTCTAGCCCAGGGTCCTAATCAGCCCCAACATTTT. The encoded protein is CTSSLAQGPNQPQHF.

On this clonotype: A junction boundary mismatches the germline segment, possibly from a read error. V and J are TRBV7-9 and TRBJ2-5, with D perhaps matching TRBD2 (5 bases). The CDR3 is 14 residues long. From germline, CDR1 is SEHNR and CDR2 FQNEAQ (reference sequence). The DNA for the CDR3 is TGTGCCAGTAGCTTAGTAGTGGGAGTAGAGACCCAGTACTTC. Its translation is CASSLVVGVETQYF.

The chain has TRBV29-1 and TRBJ1-1, with 9 positions matching TRBD1. The length of the CDR3 is 15 residues. CDR1 is SQVTM, CDR2 ANQGSEA, per germline. CDR3 DNA: TGCAGTGCTACAGGGGGCTGGGGGATGAACACTGAAGCTTTCTTT. Translating gives CSATGGWGMNTEAFF. Using reference TRBV29-1 and TRBJ1-1 for the parts outside the CDR3, the full variable domain is SAVISQKPSRDICQRGTSLTIQCQVDSQVTMMFWYRQQPGQSLTLIATANQGSEATYESGFVIDKFPISRPNLTFSTLTVSNMSPEDSSIYLCSATGGWGMNTEAFFGQGTRLTVV.

This chain connects TRBV11-2 to TRBJ1-4; 10 bases fit TRBD1. The CDR3 consists of 14 residues. Germline CDR1 reads SGHAT; CDR2 reads FQNNGV. The CDR3 DNA sequence: TGTTTCAGCAGCCTCGGGACAGGGGATGAAAAACTGTTTTTT. This translates into CFSSLGTGDEKLFF.

This clonotype came up many times. This sequence joins TRBV7-9 and TRBJ2-5, with D possibly TRBD2 on 5 matching bases. Deletions cut 5 bases from V and 2 bases from J, with 15 bases between. The germline CDR1 and CDR2 sequences are SEHNR and FQNEAQ (reference sequence). This CDR3 is 15 amino acids long. CDR3 DNA: TGTGCCAGCAGCCCTAGAGAGGGTTTACAAGAGACCCAGTACTTC. Its translation is CASSPREGLQETQYF.

About this clonotype itself: The missing conserved phenylalanine or tryptophan at the end of this CDR3 makes a read error likely. V is TRBV5-1 and J is TRBJ2-2; 7 bases are shared with TRBD1. Germline V gene sequence: CDR1 SGHRS, CDR2 YFSETQ. CDR3 length: 15 residues. The CDR3 DNA reads as TGCGCCAGCGGCGACAGGGTCCCGAAAACCGGGGAGCTGTTTTCT. Translation gives CASGDRVPKTGELFS.